This entry features one T cell receptor beta chain sequence. Its antigen is not identified. The germline gives CDR1 SEHNR, CDR2 FQNEAQ (reference sequence). Trimming took off 1 base at V and 6 bases at J, with 7 bases between the two ends. The CDR3 is 13 amino acids. PCR primers comprised 60 Vbeta and 13 Jbeta primers. Using immunoSEQ multiplex PCR, the repertoire was profiled, and TCRdb retains in-frame clones only, with some absent. The sample carries 25,000 to 40,000 clones, about 60% recorded once. This entry belongs to a study of cytomegalovirus exposure and HLA in healthy donors. Findings and caveats of the study: The authors later found most CMV-associated TCR beta chains appeared HLA-restricted.

This TCR was recovered from a man aged 50-60 years in good health and CMV-seropositive. The genes are TRBV7-9 and TRBJ2-1; D is uncertain. The sequenced sample was PBMCs. In nucleotides, the CDR3 is TGTGCCAGCAGCTTAGAGCTAATCAATGAGCAGTTCTTC. Its protein is CASSLELINEQFF.